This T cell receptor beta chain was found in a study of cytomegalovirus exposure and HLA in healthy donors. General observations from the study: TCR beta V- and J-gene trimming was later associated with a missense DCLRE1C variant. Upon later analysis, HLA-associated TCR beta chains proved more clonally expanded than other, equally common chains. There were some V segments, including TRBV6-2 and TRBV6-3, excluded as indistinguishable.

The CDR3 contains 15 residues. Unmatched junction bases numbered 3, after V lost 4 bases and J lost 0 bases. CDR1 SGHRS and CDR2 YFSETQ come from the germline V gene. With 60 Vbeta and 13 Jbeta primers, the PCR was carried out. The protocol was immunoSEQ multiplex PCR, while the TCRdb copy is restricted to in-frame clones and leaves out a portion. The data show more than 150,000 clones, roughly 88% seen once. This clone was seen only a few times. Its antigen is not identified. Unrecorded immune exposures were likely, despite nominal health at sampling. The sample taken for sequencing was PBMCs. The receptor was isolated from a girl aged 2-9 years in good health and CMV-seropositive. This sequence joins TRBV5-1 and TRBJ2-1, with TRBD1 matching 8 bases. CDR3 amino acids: CASSPDRASYNEQFF. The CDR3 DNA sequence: TGCGCCAGCAGCCCGGACAGGGCCTCCTACAATGAGCAGTTCTTC.